The rows below give T cell receptor beta chains drawn from one sample of a study of control samples from healthy donors and cancer patients. The method was immunoSEQ multiplex PCR; TCRdb's version includes in-frame clones alone and lacks a portion of them. The table includes 51,000 or so clones, under 90% detected once. Sequencing input: blood. The source is a man aged 65-85 years in good health. CDR3s include the opening cysteine and the closing phenylalanine or tryptophan. The D gene is left open where the match is weak. Expanded clones get a size class; other rows say once, few or many, or leave the size out.

d_gene: TRBD2; abundance: NA; v_gene: TRBV7-9; j_gene: TRBJ2-1; CDR3nt: TGTGCCAGCAGCTTTGAAAAAGGAGGGCGGGAGCTGTTCTTC; CDR3aa: CASSFEKGGRELFF
d_gene: TRBD1; abundance: few; v_gene: TRBV6-6; j_gene: TRBJ1-5; CDR3nt: TGTGCCAGCAGTTCCCTACCGGGACAGTATCAGCCCCAGCATTTT; CDR3aa: CASSSLPGQYQPQHF
d_gene: NA; abundance: few; v_gene: TRBV28; j_gene: TRBJ1-2; CDR3nt: TGTGCCAGCAGTTTGGGAGGGCAGGAAGGCGGCTACACCTTC; CDR3aa: CASSLGGQEGGYTF
d_gene: NA; abundance: NA; v_gene: TRBV5-4; j_gene: TRBJ1-2; CDR3nt: TGTGCCAGCAGCTTGGTCGAGGGGGATTTGGCCTTC; CDR3aa: CASSLVEGDLAF
d_gene: NA; abundance: NA; v_gene: TRBV5-6; j_gene: TRBJ2-1; CDR3nt: TGTGCCAGCAGCTTGGCCGGCAGGGGTTTCGACAATGAGCAGTTCTTC; CDR3aa: CASSLAGRGFDNEQFF
d_gene: TRBD1; abundance: NA; v_gene: TRBV27; j_gene: TRBJ2-2; CDR3nt: TGTGCCAGCAGTTTGGACAGGAGATTCACCGGGGAGCTGTTTTTT; CDR3aa: CASSLDRRFTGELFF
d_gene: TRBD1; abundance: NA; v_gene: TRBV29-1; j_gene: TRBJ2-2; CDR3nt: TGCAGCGTTTTGAGTTCGACAGGGCTGAACACCGGGGAGCTGTTTTTT; CDR3aa: CSVLSSTGLNTGELFF
d_gene: TRBD1; abundance: NA; v_gene: TRBV11-2; j_gene: TRBJ2-2; CDR3nt: TGTGCCAGCAGCATTGGACAGGGGTGGACCGGGGAGCTGTTTTTT; CDR3aa: CASSIGQGWTGELFF
d_gene: NA; abundance: NA; v_gene: TRBV5-8; j_gene: TRBJ1-5; CDR3nt: TGTGCCAGCAGCTTGGTATATGACGGCCCGTCCGATCAGCCCCAGCATTTT; CDR3aa: CASSLVYDGPSDQPQHF
d_gene: NA; abundance: once; v_gene: TRBV10-2; j_gene: TRBJ2-7; CDR3nt: TGCGCCAGCAGCAGGGGCTCCTACGAGCAGTACTTC; CDR3aa: CASSRGSYEQYF
d_gene: TRBD1; abundance: once; v_gene: TRBV29-1; j_gene: TRBJ2-5; CDR3nt: TGCAGCGTCGTTGGGACAGGGGTGTATGAGACCCAGTACTTC; CDR3aa: CSVVGTGVYETQYF
d_gene: TRBD2; abundance: NA; v_gene: TRBV6-5; j_gene: TRBJ2-3; CDR3nt: TGTGCCAGCACCTTAGCGGGAGAGAACACAGATACGCAGTATTTT; CDR3aa: CASTLAGENTDTQYF
d_gene: NA; abundance: NA; v_gene: TRBV7-6; j_gene: TRBJ2-1; CDR3nt: TGTGCCAGCACCCCCTCCCAGGCAGGGGCCAATGAGCAGTTCTTC; CDR3aa: CASTPSQAGANEQFF
d_gene: NA; abundance: NA; v_gene: TRBV9; j_gene: TRBJ2-7; CDR3nt: TGTGCCAGCAGCATTAGTCCTGGGTACGAGCAGTACTTC; CDR3aa: CASSISPGYEQYF
d_gene: TRBD2; abundance: NA; v_gene: TRBV5-1; j_gene: TRBJ2-1; CDR3nt: TGCGCCAGCAGCGCCACTAGCGGGAGGGCCGGGAACAATGAGCAGTTCTTC; CDR3aa: CASSATSGRAGNNEQFF
d_gene: TRBD2; abundance: NA; v_gene: TRBV11-2; j_gene: TRBJ2-3; CDR3nt: TGTGCCAGCAGCTTAGATCTTCGGCTAGCGGGGGACACAGATACGCAGTATTTT; CDR3aa: CASSLDLRLAGDTDTQYF
d_gene: NA; abundance: NA; v_gene: TRBV7-8; j_gene: TRBJ2-3; CDR3nt: TGTGCCAGCAGCCCCGAGACAGCCATAGGGACAGATACGCAGTATTTT; CDR3aa: CASSPETAIGTDTQYF
d_gene: TRBD1; abundance: medium-sized; v_gene: TRBV5-4; j_gene: TRBJ1-2; CDR3nt: TGTGCCAGCAGCCGACAGGGGGCGGATGGCTACACCTTC; CDR3aa: CASSRQGADGYTF
d_gene: NA; abundance: NA; v_gene: TRBV12-2; j_gene: TRBJ2-1; CDR3nt: TGTGCAAGTCGCTTAGAGTTCTGTCGGGACAGGGGTCATGAGCAGTTCTTC; CDR3aa: CASRLEFCRDRGHEQFF
d_gene: NA; abundance: few; v_gene: TRBV15; j_gene: TRBJ1-3; CDR3nt: TGTGCCACCAGCAGAGGGGGGTCGGACACCATATATTTT; CDR3aa: CATSRGGSDTIYF
d_gene: TRBD2; abundance: NA; v_gene: TRBV5-1; j_gene: TRBJ2-3; CDR3nt: TGCGCCAGCTCCGGGACTAGGAGGGCAGATACGCAGTATTTT; CDR3aa: CASSGTRRADTQYF
d_gene: NA; abundance: once; v_gene: TRBV2; j_gene: TRBJ2-5; CDR3nt: TGTGCCAGCAGTGAAACAGTCGTCGTGGAGACCCAGTACTTC; CDR3aa: CASSETVVVETQYF
d_gene: NA; abundance: NA; v_gene: TRBV3-1/TRBV3-2; j_gene: TRBJ2-5; CDR3nt: TGTGCCAGCAGCCAAAAGACCTCCTTTGCAGGGTGGTTGGAGACCCAGTACTTC; CDR3aa: CASSQKTSFAGWLETQYF
d_gene: NA; abundance: NA; v_gene: TRBV6-1; j_gene: TRBJ1-2; CDR3nt: TGTGCCAGCAGTGAATCAAGTTGGGGCGTTGGCTACACCTTC; CDR3aa: CASSESSWGVGYTF
d_gene: TRBD1; abundance: once; v_gene: TRBV7-2; j_gene: TRBJ1-1; CDR3nt: TGTGCCAGCAGCTCCCGACAGGGAACTGAAGCTTTCTTT; CDR3aa: CASSSRQGTEAFF
d_gene: TRBD1; abundance: few; v_gene: TRBV4-1; j_gene: TRBJ2-1; CDR3nt: TGCGCCAGCAGAGGACAGGGGCTAGAGCAGTTCTTC; CDR3aa: CASRGQGLEQFF
d_gene: NA; abundance: NA; v_gene: TRBV5-1; j_gene: TRBJ2-5; CDR3nt: TGCGCCAGCAGCTTGGATCCTCGGGGGAACCAAGAGACCCAGTACTTC; CDR3aa: CASSLDPRGNQETQYF
d_gene: NA; abundance: NA; v_gene: TRBV7-9; j_gene: TRBJ1-5; CDR3nt: TGTGCCAGCAGCCAGGGAGGGATTAATCAGCCCCAGCATTTT; CDR3aa: CASSQGGINQPQHF
d_gene: NA; abundance: NA; v_gene: TRBV11-2; j_gene: TRBJ2-3; CDR3nt: TGTGCCAGCAGCTCCCAAGGAGCGAGCGGAACCTCGCAGTATTTT; CDR3aa: CASSSQGASGTSQYF
d_gene: TRBD1; abundance: once; v_gene: TRBV18; j_gene: TRBJ2-2; CDR3nt: TGTGCCAGCTCACCACCACAGGGGGGACGTGCCGGGGAGCTGTTTTTT; CDR3aa: CASSPPQGGRAGELFF
d_gene: NA; abundance: NA; v_gene: TRBV6-1; j_gene: TRBJ1-2; CDR3nt: TGTGCCAGCAGTGAAGCGCTGTTAAAGGGCCGGGGCTACACCTTC; CDR3aa: CASSEALLKGRGYTF
d_gene: NA; abundance: NA; v_gene: TRBV27; j_gene: TRBJ2-1; CDR3nt: TGTGCCAGCAGTTTTTCAGGGTATGTTAGCTCCTACAATGAGCAGTTCTTC; CDR3aa: CASSFSGYVSSYNEQFF
d_gene: NA; abundance: NA; v_gene: TRBV19; j_gene: TRBJ2-3; CDR3nt: TGTGCCAGTAGTAGCAATCAGGGCACAGATACGCAGTATTTT; CDR3aa: CASSSNQGTDTQYF
d_gene: TRBD1; abundance: NA; v_gene: TRBV5-1; j_gene: TRBJ2-2; CDR3nt: TGCGCCAGCAGCCAGACAGGGGGGTACACCGGGGAGCTGTTTTTT; CDR3aa: CASSQTGGYTGELFF
d_gene: NA; abundance: NA; v_gene: TRBV7-2; j_gene: TRBJ2-2; CDR3nt: TGTGCCAGCAGCCCGAGGCGGTCCGGGGAGCTGTTTTTT; CDR3aa: CASSPRRSGELFF
d_gene: NA; abundance: NA; v_gene: TRBV3-1/TRBV3-2; j_gene: TRBJ2-3; CDR3nt: TGTGCCAGCAGCCAAGGGACGAGCACAGATACGCAGTATTTT; CDR3aa: CASSQGTSTDTQYF
d_gene: NA; abundance: few; v_gene: TRBV7-3; j_gene: TRBJ2-3; CDR3nt: TGTGCCAGCAGCTTAGGGTCGGGAGACCTTTACTCGCAGTATTTT; CDR3aa: CASSLGSGDLYSQYF
d_gene: TRBD1; abundance: NA; v_gene: TRBV7-2; j_gene: TRBJ2-5; CDR3nt: TGTGCCAGCAGAGTGGTGTGGACAGGGGAAGAGACCCAGTACTTC; CDR3aa: CASRVVWTGEETQYF
d_gene: NA; abundance: NA; v_gene: TRBV6-5; j_gene: TRBJ1-4; CDR3nt: TGTGCCAGCAGTTACGTGTGGGGGGGAGGTGAAAAACTGTTTTTT; CDR3aa: CASSYVWGGGEKLFF
d_gene: TRBD2; abundance: NA; v_gene: TRBV24-1; j_gene: TRBJ2-1; CDR3nt: TGTGCCACCAGTGATCCAACTCCGACTAGCGGGAGTATATATGAGCAGTTCTTC; CDR3aa: CATSDPTPTSGSIYEQFF
d_gene: TRBD1; abundance: NA; v_gene: TRBV4-2; j_gene: TRBJ2-7; CDR3nt: TGTGCCAGCAGCCAGGCCGGGACAGGGATCAACGAGCAGTACTTC; CDR3aa: CASSQAGTGINEQYF
d_gene: TRBD1; abundance: NA; v_gene: TRBV15; j_gene: TRBJ1-6; CDR3nt: TGTGCCACGGGGGACAGGGAGATGGGACCCCTCCACTTT; CDR3aa: CATGDREMGPLHF
d_gene: NA; abundance: NA; v_gene: TRBV6-5; j_gene: TRBJ1-1; CDR3nt: TGTGCCAGCAGTACCGGGACCATACCTTTCTTT; CDR3aa: CASSTGTIPFF